One and the same sample provided the 22 T cell receptor beta chains below, sequenced in a study of blood T cell repertoires in COVID-19. Repertoires were generated with immunoSEQ multiplex PCR, while TCRdb's copy carries only in-frame clones and drops some. The profile covers about 220,000 clones, with about nine tenths appearing a single time and around 3.5% taken by the ten largest. The source material was PBMCs or T cells enriched from blood (not recorded which). The receptors originated from a woman aged 40-49 years with acute COVID-19.

The chain employs TRBV5-1 and TRBJ1-2, with TRBD1 identical over 7 bases. Germline values: CDR1 SGHRS, CDR2 YFSETQ. The CDR3 has 15 amino acids. Trimming took 4 bases from V and 1 from J; bases not matched to a gene: 7. The DNA of the CDR3 is TGCGCCAGCAGCGGAGGGGGACAGAATAACTATGGCTACACCTTC. This codes for CASSGGGQNNYGYTF.

As DNA, the CDR3 is TGTGCCTGGGGACTAGCCGGCGGGGAGCTGTTTTTT. This sequence encodes CAWGLAGGELFF. The chain links TRBV30 to TRBJ2-2; 8 nucleotides agree with TRBD2. The CDR3 is 12 residues long. Germline V lookup: CDR1 GTSNPN, CDR2 SVGIG (reference sequence). V lost 5 bases and J lost 7; bases outside the gene matches: 3.

The J gene is TRBJ1-1, the V gene TRBV19, with D perhaps matching TRBD1 (6 bases). The CDR3 is made up of 16 amino acids. V gave up 0 bases and J gave up 0 bases, with 11 bases separating them. From germline, CDR1 is LNHDA and CDR2 SQIVND (reference sequence). The CDR3 nucleotides are TGTGCCAGTAGTATAGATTCAGGACAGCTGAACACTGAAGCTTTCTTT. This translates into CASSIDSGQLNTEAFF.

The chain's CDR3 is CASRKIGGKEPQHF. The CDR3 DNA reads as TGTGCCAGTAGGAAAATCGGGGGAAAGGAGCCCCAGCATTTT. The rearrangement links TRBV19 to TRBJ1-5, with a tentative D call TRBD1 (5 bases). There are 14 residues in the CDR3. From germline, CDR1 is LNHDA and CDR2 SQIVND (reference sequence). V dropped 6 bases and J dropped 8 bases, with 17 bases sitting between them.

The chain joins TRBV10-3 to TRBJ2-4, with D perhaps TRBD1 (5 bases). The CDR3 sequence is 14 residues long. The germline gives CDR1 ENHRY, CDR2 SYGVKD. V shed 0 bases and J shed 8 bases, with 11 bases lying between them. CDR3 sequence reads: CAISESQGGDIQYF. CDR3 bases: TGTGCCATCAGTGAGTCGCAGGGTGGGGACATTCAGTACTTC.

V gene TRBV5-8 combines with J gene TRBJ1-1; no reliable D call. V shed 4 bases and J shed 8 bases, with 12 bases lying between them. Germline V gene lookup returns CDR1 SGHTS and CDR2 YDEGEE. CDR3 length: 12 amino acids. CDR3 DNA: TGTGCCAGCAGCCCACGCCCGAGCGAAGCTTTCTTT. Translated: CASSPRPSEAFF.

The chain carries TRBV2 and TRBJ2-2, with 11 bases matching TRBD1. With 7 bases clipped from V and 2 bases from J, the junction kept 9 bases outside the gene matches. Germline-derived CDR1 and CDR2 are SNHLY and FYNNEI. CDR3 size: 17 residues. The CDR3 spells CASTQRRTGGNTGELFF. The CDR3, as DNA: TGTGCCAGCACTCAGAGACGGACAGGGGGCAACACCGGGGAGCTGTTTTTT.

In this sample, this clone turned up a few times. The gene calls are TRBV9 and TRBJ1-2; D perhaps matches TRBD1 (5 bases). The CDR3 covers 17 residues. CDR1 SGDLS and CDR2 YYNGEE come from the germline V gene. Trimming cost V 0 bases and J 3 bases, with 18 bases left between them. The CDR3 coding sequence is TGTGCCAGCAGCGTAGCTACGGGGGTTTCGGAACACTATGGCTACACCTTC. Protein sequence: CASSVATGVSEHYGYTF.

This sequence joins TRBV27 and TRBJ2-2; 9 bases fit TRBD1. Germline V gene lookup returns CDR1 MNHEY and CDR2 SMNVEV (reference sequence). The CDR3 spans 16 residues. V lost 5 bases and J lost 2; bases outside the gene matches: 6. CDR3 loop: CASSVPGQGNTGELFF. The CDR3 DNA is TGTGCCAGCAGTGTGCCGGGACAGGGTAACACCGGGGAGCTGTTTTTT.

The V call is TRBV7-6, the J call TRBJ1-2; D might be TRBD1 (6 bases). V was pared by 4 bases and J by 4 bases, with 16 bases between. The CDR3 has 15 residues. Germline CDR1 is SGHVS and CDR2 is FNYEAQ. The CDR3 sequence is CASSSQLGASYGYTF. As DNA, the CDR3 is TGTGCCAGCAGCTCCCAGCTGGGGGCAAGCTATGGCTACACCTTC.

The chain uses TRBV19 and TRBJ2-7; 8 positions match TRBD1. Per germline, CDR1 LNHDA and CDR2 SQIVND (reference sequence). The CDR3 loop spans 14 amino acids. J lost 2 bases, V lost 2 bases, and 2 bases had no gene match. CDR3 residues: CASSIQGAPYEQYF. CDR3 bases: TGTGCCAGTAGTATACAGGGGGCGCCCTACGAGCAGTACTTC.

This clone came up a few times. The J gene is TRBJ1-1, the V gene TRBV9; TRBD1 is a possible D gene (5 bases). Germline CDR1 and CDR2: SGDLS and YYNGEE. This CDR3 contains 14 residues. Trimming cost V 6 bases and J 4 bases, with 16 bases left between them. The CDR3 nucleotides are TGTGCCAGCACCCCAGGGTTGTCGATCACTGAAGCTTTCTTT. Its protein product is CASTPGLSITEAFF. Together with reference TRBV9 and TRBJ1-1, the CDR3 gives the full variable domain: DSGVTQTPKHLITATGQRVTLRCSPRSGDLSVYWYQQSLDQGLQFLIQYYNGEERAKGNILERFSAQQFPDLHSELNLSSLELGDSALYFCASTPGLSITEAFFGQGTRLTVV.

In its sample, this clone was seen once. The V call is TRBV9, the J call TRBJ2-1; 7 bases are a match to TRBD2. This CDR3 has 17 amino acids. Unmatched junction bases numbered 6, after V lost 0 bases and J lost 0 bases. The germline V gene encodes CDR1 SGDLS and CDR2 YYNGEE. CDR3 protein: CASSVASRGSSYNEQFF. CDR3 sequence (DNA): TGTGCCAGCAGCGTAGCTTCGCGGGGGAGCTCCTACAATGAGCAGTTCTTC.

The chain recombines TRBV28 with TRBJ1-1; D might be TRBD1 (6 bases). The CDR3 is made up of 13 amino acids. In germline, CDR1 is MDHEN, CDR2 SYDVKM. V was trimmed by 5 bases and J by 1 base, leaving 8 bases between them. The CDR3 sequence: CASSGTPNTEAFF. The DNA of the CDR3 is TGTGCCAGCAGTGGGACACCGAACACTGAAGCTTTCTTT. The full variable domain, its missing parts supplied by reference TRBV28 and TRBJ1-1, is DVKVTQSSRYLVKRTGEKVFLECVQDMDHENMFWYRQDPGLGLRLIYFSYDVKMKEKGDIPEGYSVSREKKERFSLILESASTNQTSMYLCASSGTPNTEAFFGQGTRLTVV.

The chain has TRBV7-9 and TRBJ1-5; D not resolved. The length of the CDR3 is 15 residues. V was pared by 4 bases and J by 7 bases, with 17 bases between. Germline assignment: CDR1 SEHNR and CDR2 FQNEAQ (reference sequence). CDR3 loop: CASSSVEVGRQPQHF. CDR3 nucleotides: TGTGCCAGCAGCTCAGTGGAGGTCGGGAGACAGCCCCAGCATTTT.

DNA for the CDR3: TGTGCCAGCAGCTTGGCCGAATACGGACAGGGTCGGCACACCATATATTTT. It is translated as CASSLAEYGQGRHTIYF. The V gene is TRBV5-4, the J gene TRBJ1-3; 8 positions agree with TRBD1. The ends lost 0 bases at V and 8 bases at J; junction bases unmatched: 13. This CDR3 comprises 17 residues. The germline V gene encodes CDR1 SGHNT and CDR2 YYREEE (reference sequence).

This clone was counted a single time. V gene TRBV2 combines with J gene TRBJ1-4, with 7 positions matching TRBD1. There are 14 residues in the CDR3. V dropped 6 bases and J dropped 6; count of bases not matched to a gene: 7. Germline lookup yields CDR1 SNHLY and CDR2 FYNNEI. The chain's CDR3 is CASRQGSGDEKLFF. The CDR3 DNA sequence: TGTGCCAGCAGACAGGGGTCAGGGGATGAAAAACTGTTTTTT.

The chain uses TRBV19 and TRBJ1-1; 7 nucleotides line up with TRBD1. Germline V gene lookup returns CDR1 LNHDA and CDR2 SQIVND (reference sequence). The CDR3 is 13 amino acids. V was pared by 1 base and J by 8 bases, with 4 bases of the junction left unmatched. CDR3 sequence (DNA): TGTGCCAGTAGTATAGGGACAGGCGGAGAAGCTTTCTTT. It encodes CASSIGTGGEAFF.

The chain is built from TRBV3-1 (or the pseudogene TRBV3-2) and TRBJ2-2, with a weak D call TRBD2 (7 bases). From germline, CDR1 is LGHDT and CDR2 YNNKEL (reference sequence). Trimming took 0 bases from V and 0 from J, leaving 20 bases between them. This CDR3 comprises 20 residues. The CDR3: CASSQDSWGRGTPNTGELFF. The CDR3 DNA is TGTGCCAGCAGCCAAGATAGCTGGGGGCGGGGGACCCCGAACACCGGGGAGCTGTTTTTT.

The chain has TRBV2 and TRBJ2-7; TRBD1 matches at 7 bases. Trimming took 7 bases from V and 2 from J; bases not matched to a gene: 2. CDR1 is SNHLY and CDR2 is FYNNEI in the germline V gene. The CDR3 extends over 12 amino acids. As DNA, the CDR3 is TGTGCCAGCACTGACAGGGCCTACGAGCAGTACGTC. Its translation is CASTDRAYEQYV.

The V call is TRBV6-6, the J call TRBJ2-5; 8 positions agree with TRBD2. Germline-derived CDR1 and CDR2 are MNHNY and SVGAGI (reference sequence). V dropped 2 bases and J dropped 4; count of bases not matched to a gene: 3. This CDR3 contains 14 residues. The CDR3 nucleotides are TGTGCCAGCAGTTACACGAGCGGGGGAGAGACCCAGTACTTC. The encoded protein is CASSYTSGGETQYF.

The gene calls are TRBV24-1 and TRBJ1-5; a possible D gene is TRBD1 (5 bases). The length of the CDR3 is 13 residues. Germline lookup yields CDR1 KGHDR and CDR2 SFDVKD. The V gene lost 5 bases and the J gene lost 6 bases, with 10 bases spanning the gap. The CDR3 loop is CATSGQGTQPQHF. The CDR3 DNA is TGTGCCACCAGTGGGCAGGGTACTCAGCCCCAGCATTTT.